This entry describes one TCR beta chain. The read finishes 3 residues shy of the CDR3 end, and the germline J gene is used to complete it. The nonmyeloablative bone marrow transplants came from related graft donors, with transient mixed chimerism. This sample is drawn from a study of Tregs in tolerant kidney transplant recipients. The CDR3 is 14 residues long. Trimming stripped 3 bases from V and 3 bases from J, with 12 bases between. The germline CDR1 and CDR2 sequences are SGHAT and FQNNGV. Method: immunoSEQ multiplex PCR; TCRdb's copy keeps in-frame clones and lacks some. In total, the table holds a few thousand clones.

V gene TRBV11-2 combines with J gene TRBJ2-7; the D is unclear. Here the sequenced sample was CD8+ T cells from blood (PBMCs), taken 6 months after the transplant. This clonotype originated in a human patient who received a combined kidney and bone marrow transplant. Part of the T cells may come from the graft donor. The part of the CDR3 DNA that was read is TGTGCCAGCAGCTTTTTTGAGCGTTTCTACGAG. The encoded protein is CASSFFERFYE. The whole CDR3 protein reads CASSFFERFYEQYF.